The 26 T cell receptor beta chains below were found in one sample sequenced in a study of T cells in Graves' hyperthyroidism and ophthalmopathy (dated by TCRdb to about 2019). The method behind the library was multiplex PCR. The instrument given in TCRdb is Illumina HiSeq 2000. TCR beta CDR3 regions were amplified from RNA transcripts. For the first round of RT-PCR on the TCR CDR3, the HTBI primer set was used together with the Qiagen OneStep RT-PCR kit. TCRdb reworked the public reads: Q25 trimming with fastp, MiXCR clone assembly, productive beta chains retained. Rows with one shared CDR3 protein collapse into an entry with the most common genes and DNA. Here the sample has about 350,000 distinct CDR3 sequences; around 14% occur a single time. Just under 25% of the sample comes from the top ten. Sequencing was done on a sample of blood. The origin of the receptors is a woman under 40 with Graves' hyperthyroidism.

This clonotype was seen repeatedly, ten times or more. The chain couples TRBV10-3 to TRBJ2-7; 10 bases are a match to TRBD2. This CDR3 is built from 16 residues. Unmatched junction bases numbered 8, after V lost 3 bases and J lost 3 bases. Looked up from germline, CDR1 is ENHRY and CDR2 is SYGVKD. CDR3 sequence: CAISDSQASGGYEQYF. CDR3 nucleotide sequence: TGTGCCATCAGTGATTCCCAGGCTAGCGGGGGCTACGAGCAGTACTTC.

This clonotype was found many times. The chain is built from TRBV10-1 and TRBJ2-2; D not resolved. V was clipped by 4 bases and J by 1 base, with 7 bases between them. Germline-derived CDR1 and CDR2 are WNHNN and SYGVQD (reference sequence). This CDR3 comprises 14 residues. The chain's CDR3 is CASSAGKNTGELFF. CDR3 coding DNA: TGCGCCAGCAGTGCCGGAAAGAACACCGGGGAGCTGTTTTTT.

This clonotype was recorded a few times. The V and J genes are TRBV7-9 and TRBJ2-4, with D possibly being TRBD1 or TRBD2 (5 bases each). Trimming removed 2 bases from V and 6 bases from J, with 14 bases in between. CDR1 is SEHNR and CDR2 is FQNEAQ in the germline V gene (reference sequence). This CDR3 comprises 15 residues. CDR3 DNA: TGTGCCAGCAGCTTATCGGACACTCGGGGAAACATTCAGTACTTC. It is translated as CASSLSDTRGNIQYF.

This clonotype has a count of ten or more. This sequence joins TRBV20-1 and TRBJ1-5; TRBD1 matches 8 bases. V lost 4 bases, J lost 6 bases, and 5 bases stayed unmatched. CDR1 DFQATT and CDR2 SNEGSKA come from the germline V gene (reference sequence). This CDR3 comprises 13 residues. CDR3 in amino acids: CSATGGEVQPQHF. CDR3 in DNA: TGCAGTGCTACAGGGGGCGAGGTTCAGCCCCAGCATTTT.

There are a few counts of this clonotype. CDR3 sequence (DNA): TGTGCCAGCAGTCCGGGTCCCGGACAGGGGAACTACGAGCAGTACTTC. Its translation is CASSPGPGQGNYEQYF. The chain employs TRBV12-3 or TRBV12-4 and TRBJ2-7; 9 bases map to TRBD1. With 5 bases clipped from V and 3 bases from J, the junction kept 11 bases outside the gene matches. The CDR3 has 16 residues.

This clonotype was found many times. Here the CDR3 DNA reads TGCGCCAGCAGCTTGCAGGCAGGGTTGGCCAAAGAGACCCAGTACTTC. Protein: CASSLQAGLAKETQYF. The chain is built from TRBV5-1 and TRBJ2-5, with D possibly TRBD1 on 5 matching bases. Germline V gene data show CDR1 as SGHRS and CDR2 as YFSETQ. The length of the CDR3 is 16 residues. Trimming took off 1 base at V and 3 bases at J, with 16 bases between the two ends. Full variable domain (remainder filled in from reference TRBV5-1 and TRBJ2-5): KAGVTQTPRYLIKTRGQQVTLSCSPISGHRSVSWYQQTPGQGLQFLFEYFSETQRNKGNFPGRFSGRQFSNSRSEMNVSTLELGDSALYLCASSLQAGLAKETQYFGPGTRLLVL.

This clonotype was counted ten times or more. V is TRBV10-3 and J is TRBJ2-7, with TRBD2 matching 10 bases. Germline CDR1 reads ENHRY; CDR2 reads SYGVKD. Trimming removed 6 bases from V and 6 bases from J; junction bases left unmatched: 11. The CDR3 contains 15 residues. CDR3 DNA: TGTGCCATCAGGGACCTAGCGGGAGAGTCGTCCGAGCAGTACTTC. It specifies CAIRDLAGESSEQYF.

The chain recombines TRBV6-1 with TRBJ2-1, with TRBD2 matching over 7 bases. The CDR3 totals 13 residues. The trim removed 3 bases at V and 13 bases at J, leaving 9 bases unmatched. The germline V gene encodes CDR1 MNHNS and CDR2 SASEGT. The CDR3 loop reads CASSDRGLVRQFF. For the CDR3, the DNA is TGTGCCAGCAGTGACCGAGGACTAGTGCGTCAGTTCTTC.

This clonotype has ten or more counts. The CDR3 DNA sequence: TGTGCCAGCAGCTTATATGTTGGACAGGGCACAGATACGCAGTATTTT. Protein product: CASSLYVGQGTDTQYF. This rearrangement joins TRBV7-2 to TRBJ2-3, with 7 bases identical to TRBD1. V lost 2 bases and J lost 1; bases outside the gene matches: 6. Germline CDR1 and CDR2: SGHTA and FQGNSA. This CDR3 contains 16 residues.

The table lists this clonotype with a few counts. The J gene is TRBJ2-5, the V gene TRBV30; 8 bases map to TRBD2. J gave up 7 bases and V 0 bases, and 10 bases lay outside the gene matches. The CDR3 is made up of 15 amino acids. Germline-derived CDR1 and CDR2 are GTSNPN and SVGIG (reference sequence). The chain's CDR3 is CAWSVGLAGRGTQYF. The DNA of the CDR3 is TGTGCCTGGAGTGTGGGCCTAGCGGGCCGGGGGACCCAGTACTTC.

This clonotype was found a few times. The genes are TRBV28 and TRBJ2-2; D not certain. The V end lost 3 bases, the J end lost 0 bases, and 8 bases lay between the germline ends. The CDR3 length is 15 residues. Germline V gene lookup returns CDR1 MDHEN and CDR2 SYDVKM. CDR3 in DNA: TGTGCCAGCAGTTTGCTGTCCGCGAACACCGGGGAGCTGTTTTTT. It is translated as CASSLLSANTGELFF. The variable domain in full, completed from reference TRBV28 and TRBJ2-2, reads DVKVTQSSRYLVKRTGEKVFLECVQDMDHENMFWYRQDPGLGLRLIYFSYDVKMKEKGDIPEGYSVSREKKERFSLILESASTNQTSMYLCASSLLSANTGELFFGEGSRLTVL.

This rearrangement joins TRBV20-1 to TRBJ1-2; D is possibly TRBD1 (5 bases). V was clipped by 6 bases and J by 4 bases, with 15 bases between them. Per the germline V gene, CDR1 is DFQATT and CDR2 is SNEGSKA (reference sequence). The CDR3 totals 13 residues. The CDR3 sequence is CSATDARGYGYTF. The DNA for the CDR3 is TGCAGTGCGACAGATGCTCGGGGCTATGGCTACACCTTC.

This clonotype was picked up a small number of times. The chain carries TRBV7-8 and TRBJ2-7; 10 nucleotides agree with TRBD2. Germline CDR1 SGHVS, CDR2 FQNEAQ. V lost 4 bases and J lost 5; bases outside the gene matches: 5. CDR3 length: 14 amino acids. In DNA form, the CDR3 reads TGTGCCAGCAGCTCTAGCGGGAGTTTCGACGAGCAGTACTTC. The encoded protein is CASSSSGSFDEQYF.

V gene TRBV20-1 combines with J gene TRBJ2-3; a possible D gene is TRBD2 (5 bases). There are 15 residues in the CDR3. CDR1 is DFQATT, CDR2 SNEGSKA, per germline (reference sequence). Between the trimmed V and J ends, which lost 4 bases and 1 base, there was a span of 15 bases. As DNA, the CDR3 is TGCAGTGCTACCCGTGCCAGCGGACGCACAGATACGCAGTATTTT. Its translation is CSATRASGRTDTQYF.

This clonotype was detected many times. The chain is built from TRBV2 and TRBJ2-4; no reliable D call. The CDR3 is made up of 12 amino acids. Germline-derived CDR1 and CDR2 are SNHLY and FYNNEI. The V gene lost 4 bases and the J gene lost 7 bases, with 8 bases spanning the gap. The CDR3 DNA is TGTGCCAGCAGTGTGGCTGAGAACATTCAGTACTTC. It yields the protein CASSVAENIQYF.

V is TRBV28 and J is TRBJ1-5, with unresolved D. Germline CDR1 reads MDHEN; CDR2 reads SYDVKM. Trimming stripped 3 bases from V and 6 bases from J, with 12 bases between. The CDR3 sequence is 14 residues long. DNA for the CDR3: TGTGCCAGCAGTTTGGCGGGGATCGGTCAGCCCCAGCATTTT. It yields the protein CASSLAGIGQPQHF.

J is TRBJ2-3 and V is TRBV20-1, with a tentative D call TRBD1 (6 bases). Germline lookup yields CDR1 DFQATT and CDR2 SNEGSKA (reference sequence). Trimming removed 5 bases at V and 2 bases at J, with 17 bases between. The CDR3 length is 15 residues. The CDR3 reads CSADPPGQTTDTQYF. The CDR3, as DNA: TGCAGTGCTGACCCCCCGGGACAAACCACAGATACGCAGTATTTT.

The sample holds a few counts of this clonotype. One end of the junction fails to match germline, which may point to a read error. CDR3 loop: CASNLGLHGLNTEAFF. In DNA, the CDR3 is TGCGCCAGCAACTTGGGGCTGCATGGTCTGAACACTGAAGCTTTCTTT. The rearrangement links TRBV5-1 to TRBJ1-1; tentative D call: TRBD1 (5 bases). Germline lookup yields CDR1 SGHRS and CDR2 YFSETQ. The CDR3 extends over 16 amino acids.

There are a few counts of this clonotype. The rearrangement links TRBV30 to TRBJ2-1; D remains unclear. This CDR3 comprises 14 residues. Trimming removed 4 bases at V and 0 bases at J, with 10 bases between. Germline V gene sequence: CDR1 GTSNPN, CDR2 SVGIG (reference sequence). This CDR3 reads CAWTRPSSYNEQFF. DNA of the CDR3: TGTGCCTGGACTCGGCCAAGCTCCTACAATGAGCAGTTCTTC.

This clonotype was detected ten times or more. CDR3 bases: TGTGCCAGCAGCGGCTGGGAGGGGAAAGAGACCCAGTACTTC. Protein product: CASSGWEGKETQYF. The V gene is TRBV11-2, the J gene TRBJ2-5; TRBD2 matches 7 bases. The V gene's germline CDR1 is SGHAT and CDR2 FQNNGV. The trim removed 5 bases at V and 3 bases at J, leaving 6 bases unmatched. The CDR3 contains 14 residues.

This clonotype was seen ten or more times. CDR3 coding DNA: TGTGCCAGCAGCGGAACAGGGTTGTATGTCGGGGAGCTGTTTTTT. This codes for CASSGTGLYVGELFF. This chain connects TRBV7-2 to TRBJ2-2; maybe TRBD1 (6 bases). In germline, CDR1 is SGHTA, CDR2 FQGNSA. The V and J ends lost 5 bases and 7 bases respectively, with 17 bases between them. This CDR3 is 15 amino acids long.

This sequence joins TRBV6-1 and TRBJ1-5, with D perhaps matching TRBD1 (5 bases). Trimming stripped 5 bases from V and 0 bases from J, with 8 bases between. The CDR3 sequence is 14 residues long. Germline V gene sequence: CDR1 MNHNS, CDR2 SASEGT. The CDR3 DNA follows: TGTGCCAGCAGTTACCAGGGTAGCAATCAGCCCCAGCATTTT. Its translation is CASSYQGSNQPQHF.

This clonotype was detected a few times. The rearrangement links TRBV18 to TRBJ1-6, with no clear D. V gave up 2 bases and J gave up 7 bases, with 6 bases separating them. Germline CDR1 and CDR2: KGHSH and LQKENI. The CDR3 extends over 13 amino acids. The CDR3 spells CASSPDVNSPLHF. CDR3 nucleotides: TGTGCCAGCTCACCAGATGTCAATTCACCCCTCCACTTT. Supplemented by reference TRBV18 and TRBJ1-6, the full variable domain reads NAGVMQNPRHLVRRRGQEARLRCSPMKGHSHVYWYRQLPEEGLKFMVYLQKENIIDESGMPKERFSAEFPKEGPSILRIQQVVRGDSAAYFCASSPDVNSPLHFGNGTRLTVT.

This chain links TRBV7-3 with TRBJ1-5; D remains ambiguous. Germline V lookup: CDR1 SGHTA, CDR2 FQGTGA. This CDR3 is 16 amino acids long. Trimming shortened V by 5 bases and J by 4 bases, and 18 bases separated the two germline ends. Here the CDR3 reads CASSPSRTAQNQPQHF. CDR3 coding DNA: TGTGCCAGCAGCCCCTCCCGGACGGCCCAAAATCAGCCCCAGCATTTT.

This clonotype was counted ten times or more. The chain carries TRBV6-1 and TRBJ1-2; D remains ambiguous. The V end was cut by 2 bases, the J end by 8 bases, with 21 bases between. CDR1 MNHNS and CDR2 SASEGT come from the germline V gene. The CDR3 runs to 16 residues. The DNA for the CDR3 is TGTGCCAGCAGTGAAAGCCCCGACACTTGGTACGGGGGCTACACCTTC. Protein product: CASSESPDTWYGGYTF.

J is TRBJ1-5 and V is TRBV10-3; 7 bases map to TRBD1. The CDR3 is 14 residues long. Germline V CDR1 and CDR2: ENHRY, SYGVKD. Trimming at V came to 11 bases and at J to 6 bases, leaving 13 bases not matched to a gene. The CDR3 DNA sequence: TGTGCCTCGGCGGGGGAGGGGGCGCGTCAGCCCCAGCATTTT. It yields the protein CASAGEGARQPQHF.